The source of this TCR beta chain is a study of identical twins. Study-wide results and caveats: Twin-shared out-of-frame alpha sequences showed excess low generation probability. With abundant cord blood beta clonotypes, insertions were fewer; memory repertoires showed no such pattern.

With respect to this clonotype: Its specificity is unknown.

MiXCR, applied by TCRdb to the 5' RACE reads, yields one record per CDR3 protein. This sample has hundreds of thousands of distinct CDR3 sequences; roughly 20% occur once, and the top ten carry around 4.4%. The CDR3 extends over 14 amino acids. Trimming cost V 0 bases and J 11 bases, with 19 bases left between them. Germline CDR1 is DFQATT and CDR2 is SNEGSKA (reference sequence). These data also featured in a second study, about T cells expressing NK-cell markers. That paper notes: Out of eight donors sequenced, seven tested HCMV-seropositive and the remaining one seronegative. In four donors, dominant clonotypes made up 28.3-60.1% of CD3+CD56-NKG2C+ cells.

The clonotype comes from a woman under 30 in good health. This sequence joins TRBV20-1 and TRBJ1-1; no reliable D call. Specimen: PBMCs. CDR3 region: CSARDGRGTMGAFF. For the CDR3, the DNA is TGCAGTGCTAGAGATGGACGGGGAACGATGGGCGCTTTCTTT.